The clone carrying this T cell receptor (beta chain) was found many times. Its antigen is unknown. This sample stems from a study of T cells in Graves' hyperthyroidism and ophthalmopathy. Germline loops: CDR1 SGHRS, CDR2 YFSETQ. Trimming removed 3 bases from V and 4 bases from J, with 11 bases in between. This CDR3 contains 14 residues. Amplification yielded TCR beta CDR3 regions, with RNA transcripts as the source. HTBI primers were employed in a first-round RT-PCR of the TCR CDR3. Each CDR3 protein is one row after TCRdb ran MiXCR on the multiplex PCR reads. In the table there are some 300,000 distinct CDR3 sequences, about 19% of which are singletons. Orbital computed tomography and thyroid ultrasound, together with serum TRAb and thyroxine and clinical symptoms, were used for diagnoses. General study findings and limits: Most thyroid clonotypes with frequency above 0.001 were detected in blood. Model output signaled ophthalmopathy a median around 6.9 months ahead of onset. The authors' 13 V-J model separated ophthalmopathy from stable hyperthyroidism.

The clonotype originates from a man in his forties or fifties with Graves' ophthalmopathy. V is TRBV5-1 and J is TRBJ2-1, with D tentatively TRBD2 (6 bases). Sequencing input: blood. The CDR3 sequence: CASSWGGTYNEQFF. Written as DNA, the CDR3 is TGCGCCAGCAGCTGGGGCGGGACTTACAATGAGCAGTTCTTC.